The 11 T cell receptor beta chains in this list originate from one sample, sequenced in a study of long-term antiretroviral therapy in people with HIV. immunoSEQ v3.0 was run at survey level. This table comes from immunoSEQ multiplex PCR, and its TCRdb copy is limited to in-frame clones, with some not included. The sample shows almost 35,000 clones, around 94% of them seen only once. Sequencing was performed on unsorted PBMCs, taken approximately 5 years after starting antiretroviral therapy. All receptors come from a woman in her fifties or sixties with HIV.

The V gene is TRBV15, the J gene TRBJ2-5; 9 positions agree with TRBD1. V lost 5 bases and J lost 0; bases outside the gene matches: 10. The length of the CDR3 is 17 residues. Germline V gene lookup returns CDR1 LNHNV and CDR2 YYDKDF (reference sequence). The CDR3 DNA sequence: TGTGCCACCAGCCCACAGGGAGGGACAGGGTACCAAGAGACCCAGTACTTC. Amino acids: CATSPQGGTGYQETQYF.

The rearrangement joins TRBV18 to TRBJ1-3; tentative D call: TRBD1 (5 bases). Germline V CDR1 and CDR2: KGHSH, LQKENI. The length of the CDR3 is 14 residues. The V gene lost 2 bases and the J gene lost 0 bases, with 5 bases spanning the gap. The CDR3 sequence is CASSPGGSGNTIYF. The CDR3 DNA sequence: TGTGCCAGCTCACCAGGGGGCTCTGGAAACACCATATATTTT.

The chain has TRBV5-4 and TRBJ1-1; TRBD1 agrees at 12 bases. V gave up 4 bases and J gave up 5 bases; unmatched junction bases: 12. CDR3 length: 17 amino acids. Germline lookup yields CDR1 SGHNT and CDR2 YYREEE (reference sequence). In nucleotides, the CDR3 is TGTGCCAGCAGCGGACCCGGGACAGGGGGCCAGGGGACTGAAGCTTTCTTT. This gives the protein CASSGPGTGGQGTEAFF.

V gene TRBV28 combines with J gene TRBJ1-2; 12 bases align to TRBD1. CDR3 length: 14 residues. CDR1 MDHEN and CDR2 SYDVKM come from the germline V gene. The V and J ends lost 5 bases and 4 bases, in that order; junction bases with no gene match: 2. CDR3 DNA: TGTGCCAGCAGTCTGGGACAGGGGGCCTATGGCTACACCTTC. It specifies CASSLGQGAYGYTF.

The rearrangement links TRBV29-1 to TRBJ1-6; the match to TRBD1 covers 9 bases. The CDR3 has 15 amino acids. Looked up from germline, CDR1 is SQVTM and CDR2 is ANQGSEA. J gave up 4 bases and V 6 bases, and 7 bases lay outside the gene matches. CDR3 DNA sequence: TGCAGCGTCGTTGCGGGACAGGGTTATAATTCACCCCTCCACTTT. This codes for CSVVAGQGYNSPLHF.

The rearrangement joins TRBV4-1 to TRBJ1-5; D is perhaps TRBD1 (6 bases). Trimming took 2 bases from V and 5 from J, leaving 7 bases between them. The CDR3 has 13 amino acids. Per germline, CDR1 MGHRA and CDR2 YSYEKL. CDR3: CASSQTGYQPQHF. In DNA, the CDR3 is TGCGCCAGCAGCCAAACAGGGTATCAGCCCCAGCATTTT.

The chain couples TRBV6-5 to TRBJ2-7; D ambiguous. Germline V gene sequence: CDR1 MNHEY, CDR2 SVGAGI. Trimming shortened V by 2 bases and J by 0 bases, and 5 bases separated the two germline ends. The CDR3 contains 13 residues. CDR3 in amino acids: CASSYVSSYEQYF. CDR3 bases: TGTGCCAGCAGTTACGTGAGCTCCTACGAGCAGTACTTC.

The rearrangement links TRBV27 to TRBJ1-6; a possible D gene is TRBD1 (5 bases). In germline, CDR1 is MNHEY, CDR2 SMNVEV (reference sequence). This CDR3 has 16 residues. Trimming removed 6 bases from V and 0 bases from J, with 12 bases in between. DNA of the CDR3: TGTGCCAGCAGGATCCAGGGATCCTCCTATAATTCACCCCTCCACTTT. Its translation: CASRIQGSSYNSPLHF.

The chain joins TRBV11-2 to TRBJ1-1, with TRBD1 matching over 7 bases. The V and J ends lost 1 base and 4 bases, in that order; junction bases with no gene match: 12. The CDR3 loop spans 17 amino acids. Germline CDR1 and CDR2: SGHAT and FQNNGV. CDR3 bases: TGTGCCAGCAGCTTAGCCCACTCCCGACAGGGTAGCACTGAAGCTTTCTTT. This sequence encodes CASSLAHSRQGSTEAFF.

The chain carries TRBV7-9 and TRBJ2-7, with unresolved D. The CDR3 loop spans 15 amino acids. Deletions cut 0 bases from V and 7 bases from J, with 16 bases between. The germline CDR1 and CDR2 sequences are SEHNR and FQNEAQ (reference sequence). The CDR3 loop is CASSLAQAASREQYF. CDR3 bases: TGTGCCAGCAGCTTAGCGCAGGCTGCCTCTCGAGAGCAGTACTTC.

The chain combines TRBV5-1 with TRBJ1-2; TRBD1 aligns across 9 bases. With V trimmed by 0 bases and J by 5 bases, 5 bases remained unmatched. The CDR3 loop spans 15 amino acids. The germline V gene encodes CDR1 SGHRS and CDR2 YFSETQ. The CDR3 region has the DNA TGCGCCAGCAGCTTGGACGGACAGGGGACATATGGCTACACCTTC. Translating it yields CASSLDGQGTYGYTF.